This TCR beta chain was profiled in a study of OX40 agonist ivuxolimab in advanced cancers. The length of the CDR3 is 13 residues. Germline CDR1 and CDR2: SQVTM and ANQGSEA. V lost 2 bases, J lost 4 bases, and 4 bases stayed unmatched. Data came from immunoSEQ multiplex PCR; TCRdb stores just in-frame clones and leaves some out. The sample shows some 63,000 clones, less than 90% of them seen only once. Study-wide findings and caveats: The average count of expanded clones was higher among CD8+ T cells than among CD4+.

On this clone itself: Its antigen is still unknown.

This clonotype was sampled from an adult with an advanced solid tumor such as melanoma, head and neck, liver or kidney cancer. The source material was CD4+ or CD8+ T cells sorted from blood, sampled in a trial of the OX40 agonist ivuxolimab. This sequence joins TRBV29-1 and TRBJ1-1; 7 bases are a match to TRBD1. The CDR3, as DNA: TGCAGCGTTGAATGGGACAGACGCACTGAAGCTTTCTTT. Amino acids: CSVEWDRRTEAFF.